These 12 T cell receptor beta chains originate from one sample sequenced in a study of graft-versus-host responses after intestinal transplantation. No antigens are known for them. Clones were read by immunoSEQ multiplex PCR, and TCRdb kept only the in-frame ones, dropping some. In the table there are about 110,000 clones, around nine tenths of which are singletons. The sample here was unstimulated CD4+ T cells sorted from spleen or lymph node cells, taken before transplant. These TCRs come from a human donor who was the organ donor for an intestinal transplant.

This chain links TRBV7-8 with TRBJ2-7, with 9 bases identical to TRBD2. There are 16 residues in the CDR3. With 2 bases clipped from V and 3 bases from J, the junction kept 8 bases outside the gene matches. Germline V lookup: CDR1 SGHVS, CDR2 FQNEAQ. CDR3 coding DNA: TGTGCCAGCAGCTTAATGGCGCTAGCGGGATTCTACGAGCAGTACTTC. Protein sequence: CASSLMALAGFYEQYF.

V and J are TRBV6-1 and TRBJ2-2, with unresolved D. V was shortened by 7 bases and J by 1 base, with 7 bases between the two germline ends. CDR3 length: 13 residues. Germline CDR1 and CDR2: MNHNS and SASEGT. The CDR3 DNA sequence: TGTGCCAGCACGAGAAGGAACACCGGGGAGCTGTTTTTT. This translates into CASTRRNTGELFF.

This chain connects TRBV6-5 to TRBJ2-3; D is perhaps TRBD1 or TRBD2 (5 bases each). The CDR3 runs 15 residues. Germline V gene lookup returns CDR1 MNHEY and CDR2 SVGAGI. Trimming pared 6 bases from V and 0 bases from J, leaving 13 bases between. Here the CDR3 reads CASSLGTPSTDTQYF. The CDR3 region has the DNA TGTGCCAGCAGCCTAGGGACGCCAAGCACAGATACGCAGTATTTT.

The chain couples TRBV6-5 to TRBJ2-5; 7 bases are shared with TRBD2. In germline, CDR1 is MNHEY, CDR2 SVGAGI. The CDR3 spans 13 residues. With V trimmed by 6 bases and J by 4 bases, 5 bases remained unmatched. The CDR3 coding sequence is TGTGCCAGCAGCCCAGCGGGGAGAGAGACCCAGTACTTC. It is translated as CASSPAGRETQYF.

The chain is built from TRBV25-1 and TRBJ2-7; 11 nucleotides align to TRBD1. This CDR3 is built from 15 residues. The germline CDR1 and CDR2 sequences are MGHDK and SYGVNS. Trimming cost V 2 bases and J 3 bases; bases outside gene matches: 3. The CDR3 DNA reads TGTGCCAGCAGTGAAGGGGGGACAGGGGGCTACGAGCAGTACTTC. It yields the protein CASSEGGTGGYEQYF.

The chain employs TRBV7-9 and TRBJ1-2; no definite D call. This CDR3 region has 13 residues. The V end lost 5 bases, the J end lost 5 bases, and 12 bases lay between the germline ends. Germline CDR1 is SEHNR and CDR2 is FQNEAQ (reference sequence). This chain's CDR3 is CASSPPSVYGYTF. CDR3 DNA sequence: TGTGCCAGCAGCCCCCCCTCGGTATATGGCTACACCTTC.

V usage is TRBV18 and J usage is TRBJ2-7; TRBD2 aligns across 7 bases. Germline assignment: CDR1 KGHSH and CDR2 LQKENI. V lost 0 bases to trimming and J lost 6 bases; unmatched junction nucleotides: 5. The CDR3 has 14 residues. The DNA for the CDR3 is TGTGCCAGCTCACCACCGGGAGGGTTCGGCGAGCAGTACTTC. It encodes CASSPPGGFGEQYF. Using reference TRBV18 and TRBJ2-7 for the parts outside the CDR3, the full variable domain is NAGVMQNPRHLVRRRGQEARLRCSPMKGHSHVYWYRQLPEEGLKFMVYLQKENIIDESGMPKERFSAEFPKEGPSILRIQQVVRGDSAAYFCASSPPGGFGEQYFGPGTRLTVT.

The V call is TRBV4-3, the J call TRBJ1-2; D uncertain. Germline V gene lookup returns CDR1 LGHNA and CDR2 YSLEER. Deletions cut 0 bases from V and 8 bases from J, with 13 bases between. The CDR3 is 14 residues long. In DNA form, the CDR3 reads TGCGCCAGCAGCCAAGATGTAGGCCAGCGCGGCTACACCTTC. This translates into CASSQDVGQRGYTF.

DNA for the CDR3: TGTGCCAGTAGTACCCCCGGTAGCGGGCGCAATGAGCAGTTCTTC. Amino acid sequence: CASSTPGSGRNEQFF. J is TRBJ2-1 and V is TRBV19; 7 positions match TRBD2. This CDR3 has 15 amino acids. With V trimmed by 4 bases and J by 6 bases, 9 bases remained unmatched. Germline V gives CDR1 LNHDA, CDR2 SQIVND (reference sequence). Full variable domain (outside the CDR3, taken from reference TRBV19 and TRBJ2-1): DGGITQSPKYLFRKEGQNVTLSCEQNLNHDAMYWYRQDPGQGLRLIYYSQIVNDFQKGDIAEGYSVSREKKESFPLTVTSAQKNPTAFYLCASSTPGSGRNEQFFGPGTRLTVL.

The rearrangement joins TRBV11-2 to TRBJ2-1; 11 bases are a match to TRBD2. Germline V gene sequence: CDR1 SGHAT, CDR2 FQNNGV. CDR3 length: 16 residues. V was pared by 1 base and J by 7 bases, with 6 bases of the junction left unmatched. The CDR3 nucleotides read TGTGCCAGCAGCTTAGTAGCGGGAGGGCCCGCGAATGAGCAGTTCTTC. Protein product: CASSLVAGGPANEQFF.

This clone was recorded only once. The V gene is TRBV19, the J gene TRBJ2-2, with D possibly being TRBD2 (5 bases). Germline values: CDR1 LNHDA, CDR2 SQIVND (reference sequence). The length of the CDR3 is 17 residues. V was trimmed by 7 bases and J by 0 bases, leaving 18 bases between them. CDR3 nucleotides: TGTGCCAGTACCCCTTGGTGGGAGCGTCCGAACACCGGGGAGCTGTTTTTT. Encoded protein: CASTPWWERPNTGELFF.

V is TRBV10-3 and J is TRBJ1-6; possibly TRBD1 for D (6 bases). The CDR3 is 16 amino acids. Looked up from germline, CDR1 is ENHRY and CDR2 is SYGVKD. V dropped 2 bases and J dropped 5 bases, with 13 bases sitting between them. In DNA form, the CDR3 reads TGTGCCATCAGTGAGGGGGGGCCTAGTGATAATTCACCCCTCCACTTT. This sequence encodes CAISEGGPSDNSPLHF.